The present T cell receptor beta chain was sequenced within a study of tumour-infiltrating T cells in Burkitt lymphoma. The wider study: All epidemiological Burkitt lymphoma subtypes were represented in the cohort. Survival, overall and progression-free, tracked with productive clonality. Study-level points and caveats: Public clonotypes, several, appeared across numerous Burkitt lymphoma patients.

Profiling relied on immunoSEQ multiplex PCR, and the TCRdb table lists in-frame clones only, not all of them. The sample carries tens of thousands of clones, around 30% recorded once. This clone was counted between two and nine times. No antigen is known for it. Between the trimmed V and J ends, which lost 3 bases and 7 bases, there was a span of 13 bases. Per germline, CDR1 KGHSH and CDR2 LQKENI. This CDR3 has 15 amino acids. The specimen sequenced was tumor tissue. This receptor was identified in a human donor with Burkitt lymphoma. The chain uses TRBV18 and TRBJ1-6; TRBD1 is a possible D gene (6 bases). This CDR3 reads CASSPRDTGNSPLHF. The CDR3, as DNA: TGTGCCAGCTCACCGCGGGACACGGGGAATTCACCCCTCCACTTT.